This TCR beta chain originates from a study of PD-1 blockade in classical Hodgkin lymphoma. For the study at large: Patients got intravenous nivolumab 3 mg/kg every 2 weeks. Regarding the study as a whole: Patients excluded were those beginning nivolumab under 1 year after ASCT. There was a significant rise in CD4+ TCR diversity by C4D1, with no such rise for CD8+.

Relapse was seen in all patients after autologous stem cell transplantation, and brentuximab vedotin exposure was variable. Data came from immunoSEQ multiplex PCR; TCRdb stores just in-frame clones and leaves some out. The table includes 66,000 or so clones, about 70% detected once. This clone was found a few times. The antigen remains undetermined. The sample consisted of peripheral blood mononuclear cells (PBMCs), taken before the second cycle of nivolumab. This TCR was sampled from a human donor with classical Hodgkin lymphoma.

CDR3 nucleotides: TGTGCCAGCAGCCCGAGGACGGGGGACCCCACAGATACGCAGTATTTT. Its translation: CASSPRTGDPTDTQYF. The genes are TRBV9 and TRBJ2-3, with D perhaps matching TRBD2 (6 bases). This CDR3 has 16 amino acids. Germline values: CDR1 SGDLS, CDR2 YYNGEE. Trimming removed 4 bases from V and 2 bases from J, with 17 bases in between.